What follows are 21 T cell receptor beta chains derived from one specimen sequenced in a study of follicular helper T cells after annual influenza vaccination. Time point specified: 2014-2015 season, pre-vaccination. The repertoire was sequenced with immunoSEQ multiplex PCR; TCRdb's copy has only in-frame clones and lacks some. The sample lists 27,000 or so clones, approximately 80% occurring once. The specimen comprised CXCR5+ CD38- circulating T follicular helper cells from blood, sampled on the day of influenza vaccination. The subset was: circulating Tfh, non-naive CD4+CXCR5+PD-1+ (ICOS+CD38+ or ICOS-CD38-). The receptors were gathered from an adult who received the influenza vaccine.

The chain links TRBV10-3 to TRBJ2-2; 8 bases agree with TRBD1. Germline V lookup: CDR1 ENHRY, CDR2 SYGVKD. The CDR3 extends over 15 amino acids. J was trimmed by 7 bases and V by 10 bases; bases with no gene match: 14. CDR3 region: CATQSSDRESGELFF. The CDR3 DNA follows: TGTGCCACCCAAAGCTCGGACAGGGAGAGCGGGGAGCTGTTTTTT.

The V and J genes are TRBV7-9 and TRBJ1-6; a weak D match, TRBD1 (5 bases). The CDR3 is made up of 13 amino acids. The ends were cut back, 8 bases at V and 5 bases at J, with 10 bases in the middle. CDR1 is SEHNR and CDR2 is FQNEAQ in the germline V gene (reference sequence). CDR3 nucleotide sequence: TGTGCCAGCCGAACAGGAGATAATTCACCCCTCCACTTT. Translation: CASRTGDNSPLHF.

This rearrangement joins TRBV18 to TRBJ2-1; D is unresolved. This CDR3 comprises 18 residues. Germline CDR1 reads KGHSH; CDR2 reads LQKENI. V lost 1 base and J 0 bases, leaving 16 bases between the germline ends. The CDR3 spells CASSPLPWLEDSYNEQFF. In DNA form, the CDR3 reads TGTGCCAGCTCACCACTCCCTTGGCTCGAGGACTCCTACAATGAGCAGTTCTTC.

This clone has a handful of counts. The chain employs TRBV10-3 and TRBJ1-1, with 7 bases that match TRBD1. CDR1 ENHRY and CDR2 SYGVKD come from the germline V gene. This CDR3 has 16 residues. The junction had 16 bases not matched to a gene; V was cut back by 6 bases and J by 6 bases. CDR3 sequence: CAIRQETQNRGAEAFF. The CDR3 coding sequence is TGTGCCATCAGACAAGAAACCCAAAACAGGGGCGCTGAAGCTTTCTTT.

The chain links TRBV5-4 to TRBJ1-1; no reliable D call. This CDR3 comprises 14 residues. Trimming took 0 bases from V and 5 from J, leaving 11 bases between them. Germline V gene data show CDR1 as SGHNT and CDR2 as YYREEE (reference sequence). The CDR3 DNA is TGTGCCAGCAGCTTGGGGCTTCAAAGAACTGAAGCTTTCTTT. Its translation: CASSLGLQRTEAFF.

Details on this clone: The germline gene is not matched at one end of the junction; a read error may be the cause. The CDR3 loop reads CASSLGQGASPPHF. The CDR3 DNA reads as TGTGCCAGCAGCTTGGGCCAGGGGGCATCACCCCCCCACTTT. The V call is TRBV7-8, the J call TRBJ1-6; 8 nucleotides match TRBD1. The CDR3 totals 14 residues. The germline CDR1 and CDR2 sequences are SGHVS and FQNEAQ.

This sequence joins TRBV6-4 and TRBJ1-2; tentatively, D is TRBD1 (5 bases). Deletions cut 4 bases from V and 8 bases from J, with 17 bases between. Germline-derived CDR1 and CDR2 are MRHNA and SNTAGT. The CDR3 has 14 amino acids. The CDR3 DNA is TGTGCCAGCAGTGTGGACAAAGGAGAATCCGGCTACACCTTC. This gives the protein CASSVDKGESGYTF.

This clone has only one observation. V usage is TRBV28 and J usage is TRBJ1-2; 9 bases align to TRBD1. J gave up 2 bases and V 6 bases, and 4 bases lay outside the gene matches. The CDR3 has 14 amino acids. Germline lookup yields CDR1 MDHEN and CDR2 SYDVKM. The DNA for the CDR3 is TGTGCCAGCAGCCGAACAGGGGGCAACTATGGCTACACCTTC. This codes for CASSRTGGNYGYTF.

The chain employs TRBV27 and TRBJ2-3; D is undetermined. Germline CDR1 reads MNHEY; CDR2 reads SMNVEV (reference sequence). Trimming shortened V by 2 bases and J by 5 bases, and 17 bases separated the two germline ends. The CDR3 runs 16 residues. CDR3 region: CASSLGVRATVDTQYF. For the CDR3, the DNA is TGTGCCAGCAGTTTAGGAGTTCGAGCCACGGTAGATACGCAGTATTTT.

This sequence joins TRBV6-5 and TRBJ2-7, with 7 bases lining up with TRBD1. The CDR3 totals 13 residues. Trimming at V came to 5 bases and at J to 3 bases, leaving 4 bases not matched to a gene. Germline lookup yields CDR1 MNHEY and CDR2 SVGAGI. This chain's CDR3 is CASSNDRVYEQYF. The CDR3 DNA reads TGTGCCAGCAGTAACGACAGGGTCTACGAGCAGTACTTC.

This chain links TRBV14 with TRBJ1-1; 11 nucleotides line up with TRBD1. In germline, CDR1 is SGHDN, CDR2 FVKESK. The CDR3 consists of 16 residues. V lost 3 bases and J lost 7; bases outside the gene matches: 10. The CDR3 DNA reads TGTGCCAGCAGCCAGCTTTTAGGACAGGGGGCAGATGAAGCTTTCTTT. It codes for CASSQLLGQGADEAFF. The full variable domain, completed using reference TRBV14 and TRBJ1-1, is EAGVTQFPSHSVIEKGQTVTLRCDPISGHDNLYWYRRVMGKEIKFLLHFVKESKQDESGMPNNRFLAERTGGTYSTLKVQPAELEDSGVYFCASSQLLGQGADEAFFGQGTRLTVV.

The V gene is TRBV27, the J gene TRBJ2-7; 9 bases match TRBD2. J was trimmed by 4 bases and V by 5 bases; bases with no gene match: 6. The CDR3 has 14 residues. The V gene's germline CDR1 is MNHEY and CDR2 SMNVEV (reference sequence). The DNA for the CDR3 is TGTGCCAGCAGTGCCGGACTAGCGTTTTACGAGCAGTACTTC. Translated, it gives CASSAGLAFYEQYF.

The gene calls are TRBV4-1 and TRBJ2-7; tentatively, D is TRBD1 (5 bases). V lost 5 bases and J 0 bases, leaving 8 bases between the germline ends. Germline values: CDR1 MGHRA, CDR2 YSYEKL. This CDR3 contains 13 residues. In DNA, the CDR3 is TGCGCCAGCAGCAACAGGAGCTCCTACGAGCAGTACTTC. Residues: CASSNRSSYEQYF.

The chain is built from TRBV5-1 and TRBJ2-3, with D tentatively TRBD2 (5 bases). CDR3 length equals 15 residues. Germline assignment: CDR1 SGHRS and CDR2 YFSETQ. Trimming pared 5 bases from V and 6 bases from J, leaving 19 bases between. As DNA, the CDR3 is TGCGCCAGCAGGGGCCCGGGGTCGTTAGGGGATACGCAGTATTTT. This encodes CASRGPGSLGDTQYF.

This chain connects TRBV10-3 to TRBJ1-3; D perhaps matches TRBD1 (6 bases). The CDR3 is 16 residues long. Germline loops: CDR1 ENHRY, CDR2 SYGVKD. V was pared by 2 bases and J by 0 bases, with 11 bases between. The CDR3 nucleotides read TGTGCCATCAGTGAGATTCAGGGGCCCTCTGGAAACACCATATATTTT. It encodes CAISEIQGPSGNTIYF.

This clone was found once. This chain links TRBV15 with TRBJ1-3, with unresolved D. This CDR3 region has 15 residues. The germline CDR1 and CDR2 sequences are LNHNV and YYDKDF (reference sequence). Trimming shortened V by 0 bases and J by 3 bases, and 9 bases separated the two germline ends. Written as DNA, the CDR3 is TGTGCCACCAGCAGAGATAGTGCCGGTGGAAACACCATATATTTT. It codes for CATSRDSAGGNTIYF.

In its sample, this clone was seen once. The rearrangement links TRBV6-1 to TRBJ2-1; no clear D. V shed 7 bases and J shed 4 bases, with 2 bases lying between them. The germline gives CDR1 MNHNS, CDR2 SASEGT. The CDR3 totals 10 residues. CDR3 sequence: CASTYNEQFF. The DNA for the CDR3 is TGTGCCAGCACTTACAATGAGCAGTTCTTC.

V gene TRBV7-2 combines with J gene TRBJ2-1, with D hard to call. The germline V and J ends were trimmed by 2 bases and 5 bases, with 7 bases remaining between them. The CDR3 is made up of 13 amino acids. CDR1 and CDR2 from the germline V gene are SGHTA and FQGNSA. The CDR3 region is CASSLNLNNEQFF. As DNA, the CDR3 is TGTGCCAGCAGCTTAAACCTAAACAATGAGCAGTTCTTC.

V and J are TRBV13 and TRBJ1-5; weak D call: TRBD1 (5 bases). Trimming took off 1 base at V and 2 bases at J, with 9 bases between the two ends. The CDR3 consists of 15 residues. CDR1 is PRHDT and CDR2 is FYEKMQ in the germline V gene (reference sequence). CDR3 loop: CASSLAGAGNQPQHF. The CDR3 nucleotides are TGTGCCAGCAGCTTAGCTGGGGCCGGCAATCAGCCCCAGCATTTT.

This clone was detected a few times. The genes are TRBV13 and TRBJ2-4; D is unresolved. Germline CDR1 is PRHDT and CDR2 is FYEKMQ (reference sequence). This CDR3 comprises 12 residues. The germline V and J ends were trimmed by 2 bases and 4 bases, with 3 bases remaining between them. This CDR3 reads CASSLLKNIQYF. CDR3 nucleotide sequence: TGTGCCAGCAGCTTACTTAAAAACATTCAGTACTTC.

This rearrangement joins TRBV5-4 to TRBJ2-1; TRBD2 might be the D (7 bases). Deletions cut 2 bases from V and 1 base from J, with 10 bases between. The CDR3 is made up of 15 amino acids. In germline, CDR1 is SGHNT, CDR2 YYREEE (reference sequence). The CDR3, as DNA: TGTGCCAGCAGCTTAGCGGGACAATCCTACAATGAGCAGTTCTTC. Translation: CASSLAGQSYNEQFF.